This TCR beta chain is from a study of T cell responses to AZD1222 COVID-19 vaccine. General study results and limits: AZD1222 recipients seropositive at baseline numbered only six or seven.

This clone was counted a single time. The antigen is unknown. The data were produced by immunoSEQ multiplex PCR, yet TCRdb's version contains in-frame clones alone and is incomplete. The table includes about 200,000 clones, around 94% detected once. This CDR3 has 15 residues. After removal of 0 bases from V and 7 bases from J, the junction contained 5 bases not matched to a gene. Germline V gene lookup returns CDR1 SGDLS and CDR2 YYNGEE. The clonotype comes from an adult who received the MenACWY meningococcal vaccine as a control. Sequenced here: peripheral blood, sampled 28 days after the second dose of the MenACWY control vaccine. This rearrangement joins TRBV9 to TRBJ2-7; 12 bases are shared with TRBD2. CDR3 nucleotides: TGTGCCAGCAGCGTAGGACTAGCGGGAGCCCAAGAGCAGTACTTC. This codes for CASSVGLAGAQEQYF.